Detailed here is one T cell receptor beta chain. Which antigen it targets is not known. No much larger clonotype is one base removed from it; base qualities were not supplied. As encoded in the germline V gene, CDR1 is MDHEN while CDR2 is SYDVKM. The CDR3 goes from the cysteine to the phenylalanine over 11 residues. The retained sequence is limited to the CDR3, 33 bases, with the frame set at the first base. The junction shows trimming of 1 base on V and 5 bases on J, plus 2 bases between the germline ends. In light of the paper, this sample's treatment or condition label describes: allogeneic hematopoietic cell transplantation with graft depleted of TCRalphabeta T cells and CD19 B cells. TCRalphabeta/CD19-depleted allogeneic hematopoietic cell grafts were given to the transplant recipients, all of whom were children. Receptor libraries were prepared by PCR. Sequencing was performed on an Illumina HiSeq 2500. TCR library preparation used molecular barcoding, with unique molecular identifiers applied to normalize quantification of the TCRbeta repertoire. TCRdb reprocessed the public reads (quality trimming at Q25 with fastp, clone calling with MiXCR) and kept in-frame beta chains. Each entry merges the rows of one CDR3 protein and shows their most common DNA and genes. For this sample there are about 130,000 distinct CDR3 sequences; around a tenth appear just once. The ten largest clones add up to 20% to 30% of the sample.

The sample originates from a study of T-cell reconstitution after alpha-beta-depleted transplantation in children (dated by TCRdb to about 2016). In terms of the full investigation: Using TCR repertoire profiling, the study followed T-cell immune reconstitution in a quantitative way in children after TCRalphabeta/CD19-depleted allogeneic hematopoietic cell transplantation. Here is what the overall study found, with its caveats: In some patients, high TCRbeta diversity at day 60 was attributed to recipient T cells and intrathymic progenitors that had survived conditioning. The apparently early alphabetaT-cell count recovery about two months after transplant was reportedly dependent on only several hundred rapidly expanded clones derived from non-depleted graft cells. Over subsequent months, a decline in hyperexpanded clone frequencies was noted, and after one year, T-cell counts and TCRbeta diversity were mostly ascribed to newly produced T cells.

The origin of this receptor is a girl in the first two years of life who had a stem cell transplant for combined immunodeficiency, so the T cells may come from the graft donor. The chain uses TRBV28 and TRBJ2-5; the D gene is unclear. The sequenced sample was PBMCs, mostly from graft donor cells, obtained 180 days after TCRalphabeta/CD19-depleted stem cell transplant. The bases are TGTGCCAGCAGTTTATTTGAGACCCAGTACTTC. Translated, this is CASSLFETQYF.